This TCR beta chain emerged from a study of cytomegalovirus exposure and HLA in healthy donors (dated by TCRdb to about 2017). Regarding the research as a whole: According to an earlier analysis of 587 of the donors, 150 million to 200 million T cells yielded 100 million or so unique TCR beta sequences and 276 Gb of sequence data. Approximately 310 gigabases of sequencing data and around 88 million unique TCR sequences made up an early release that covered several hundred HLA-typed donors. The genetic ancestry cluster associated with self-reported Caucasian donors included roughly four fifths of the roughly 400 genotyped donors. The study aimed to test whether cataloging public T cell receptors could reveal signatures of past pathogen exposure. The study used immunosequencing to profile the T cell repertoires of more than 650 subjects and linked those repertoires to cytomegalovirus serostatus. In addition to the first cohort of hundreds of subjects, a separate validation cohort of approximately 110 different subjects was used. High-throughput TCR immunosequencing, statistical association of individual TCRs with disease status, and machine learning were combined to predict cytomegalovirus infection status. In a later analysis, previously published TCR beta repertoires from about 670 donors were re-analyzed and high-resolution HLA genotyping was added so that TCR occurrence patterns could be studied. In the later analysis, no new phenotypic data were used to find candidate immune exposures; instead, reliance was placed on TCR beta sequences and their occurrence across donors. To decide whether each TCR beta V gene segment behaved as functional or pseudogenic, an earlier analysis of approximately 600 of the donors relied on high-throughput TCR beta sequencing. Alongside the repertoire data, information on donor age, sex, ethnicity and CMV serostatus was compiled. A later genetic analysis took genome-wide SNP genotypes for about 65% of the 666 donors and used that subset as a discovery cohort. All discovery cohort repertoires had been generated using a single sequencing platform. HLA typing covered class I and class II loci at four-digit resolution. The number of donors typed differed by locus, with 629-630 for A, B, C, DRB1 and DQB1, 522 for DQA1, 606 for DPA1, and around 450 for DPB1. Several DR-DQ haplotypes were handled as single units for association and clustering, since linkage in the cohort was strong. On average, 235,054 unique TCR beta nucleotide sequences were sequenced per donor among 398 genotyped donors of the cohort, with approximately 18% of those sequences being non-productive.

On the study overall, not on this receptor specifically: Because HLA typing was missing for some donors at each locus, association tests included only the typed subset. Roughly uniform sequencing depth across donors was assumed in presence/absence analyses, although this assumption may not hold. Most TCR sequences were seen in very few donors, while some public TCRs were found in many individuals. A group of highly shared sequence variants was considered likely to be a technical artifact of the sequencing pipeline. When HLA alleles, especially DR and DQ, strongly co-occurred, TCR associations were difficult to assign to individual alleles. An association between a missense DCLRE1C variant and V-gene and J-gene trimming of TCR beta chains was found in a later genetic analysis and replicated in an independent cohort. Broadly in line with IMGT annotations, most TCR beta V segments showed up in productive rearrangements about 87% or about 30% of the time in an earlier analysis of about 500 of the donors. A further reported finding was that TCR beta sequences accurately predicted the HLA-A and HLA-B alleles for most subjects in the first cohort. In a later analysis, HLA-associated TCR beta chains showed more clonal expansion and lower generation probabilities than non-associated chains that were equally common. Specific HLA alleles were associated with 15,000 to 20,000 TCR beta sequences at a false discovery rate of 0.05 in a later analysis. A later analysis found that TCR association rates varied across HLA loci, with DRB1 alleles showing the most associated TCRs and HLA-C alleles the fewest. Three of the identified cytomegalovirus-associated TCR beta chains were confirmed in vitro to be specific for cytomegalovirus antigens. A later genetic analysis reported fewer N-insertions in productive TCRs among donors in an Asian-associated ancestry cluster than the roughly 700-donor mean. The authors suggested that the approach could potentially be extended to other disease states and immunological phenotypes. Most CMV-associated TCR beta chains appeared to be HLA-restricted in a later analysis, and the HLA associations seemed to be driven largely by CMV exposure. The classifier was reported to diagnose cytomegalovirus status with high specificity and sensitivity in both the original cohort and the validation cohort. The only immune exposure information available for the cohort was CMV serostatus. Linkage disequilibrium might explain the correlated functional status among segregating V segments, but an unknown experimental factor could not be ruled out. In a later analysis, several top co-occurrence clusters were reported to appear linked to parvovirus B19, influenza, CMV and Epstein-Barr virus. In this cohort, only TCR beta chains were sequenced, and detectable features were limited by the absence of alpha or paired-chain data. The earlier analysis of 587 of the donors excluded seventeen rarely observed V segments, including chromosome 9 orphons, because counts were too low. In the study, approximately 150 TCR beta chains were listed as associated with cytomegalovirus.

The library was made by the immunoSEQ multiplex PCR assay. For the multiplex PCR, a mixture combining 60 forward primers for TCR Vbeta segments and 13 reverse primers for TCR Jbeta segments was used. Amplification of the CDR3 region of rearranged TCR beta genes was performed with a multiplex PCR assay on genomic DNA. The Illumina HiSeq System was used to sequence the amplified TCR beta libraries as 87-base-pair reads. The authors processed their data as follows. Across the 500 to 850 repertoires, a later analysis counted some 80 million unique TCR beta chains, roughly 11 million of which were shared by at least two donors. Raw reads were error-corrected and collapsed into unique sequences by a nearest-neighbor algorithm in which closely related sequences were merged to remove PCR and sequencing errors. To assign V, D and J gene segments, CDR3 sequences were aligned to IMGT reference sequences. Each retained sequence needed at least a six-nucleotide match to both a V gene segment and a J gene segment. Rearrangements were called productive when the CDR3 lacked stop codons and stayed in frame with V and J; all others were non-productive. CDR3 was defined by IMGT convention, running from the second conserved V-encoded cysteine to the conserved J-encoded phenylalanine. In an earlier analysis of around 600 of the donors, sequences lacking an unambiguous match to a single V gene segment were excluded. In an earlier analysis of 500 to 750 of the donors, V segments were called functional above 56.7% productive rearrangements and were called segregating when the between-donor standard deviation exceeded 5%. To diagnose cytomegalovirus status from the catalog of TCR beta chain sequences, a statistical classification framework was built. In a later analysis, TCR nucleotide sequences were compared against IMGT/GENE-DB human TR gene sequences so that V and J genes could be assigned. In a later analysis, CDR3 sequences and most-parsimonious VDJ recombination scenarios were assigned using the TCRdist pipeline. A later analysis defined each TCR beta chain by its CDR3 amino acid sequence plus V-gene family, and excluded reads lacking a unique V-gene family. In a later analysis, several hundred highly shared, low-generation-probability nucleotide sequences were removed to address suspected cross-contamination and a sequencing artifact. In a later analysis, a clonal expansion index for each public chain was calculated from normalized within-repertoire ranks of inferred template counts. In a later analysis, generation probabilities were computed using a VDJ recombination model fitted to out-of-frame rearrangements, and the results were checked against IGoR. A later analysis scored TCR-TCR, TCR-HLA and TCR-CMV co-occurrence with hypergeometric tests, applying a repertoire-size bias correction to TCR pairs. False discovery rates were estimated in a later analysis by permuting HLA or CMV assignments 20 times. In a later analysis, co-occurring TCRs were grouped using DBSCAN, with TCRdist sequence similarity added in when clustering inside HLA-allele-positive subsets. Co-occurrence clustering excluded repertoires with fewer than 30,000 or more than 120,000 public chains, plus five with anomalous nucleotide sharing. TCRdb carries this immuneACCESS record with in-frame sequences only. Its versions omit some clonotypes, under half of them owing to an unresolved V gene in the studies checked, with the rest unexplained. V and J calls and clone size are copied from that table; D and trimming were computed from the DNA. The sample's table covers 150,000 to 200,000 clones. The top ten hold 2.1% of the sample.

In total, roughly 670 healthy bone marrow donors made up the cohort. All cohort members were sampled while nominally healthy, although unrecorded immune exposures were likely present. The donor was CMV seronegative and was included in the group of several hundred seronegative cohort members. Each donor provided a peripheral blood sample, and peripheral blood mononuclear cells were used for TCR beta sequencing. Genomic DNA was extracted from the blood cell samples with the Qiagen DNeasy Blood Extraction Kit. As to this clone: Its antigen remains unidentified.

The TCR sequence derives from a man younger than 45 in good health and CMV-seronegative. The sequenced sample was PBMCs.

The DNA reads TGCAGCGTTGAAGATCCGGGGAGCTCCTACGAGCAGTACTTC. This sequence encodes CSVEDPGSSYEQYF. The V and J genes are TRBV29-1 and TRBJ2-7, with TRBD2 tentatively as D gene (5 bases match). Measured from the cysteine to the phenylalanine, the CDR3 is 14 residues long. CDR3 DNA is the only sequence kept; it has 42 bases, read in frame from the first base. Trimming costs V 0 bases and J 0 bases, and their ends lie 9 bases apart. In the germline V gene, CDR1 corresponds to SQVTM and CDR2 to ANQGSEA.